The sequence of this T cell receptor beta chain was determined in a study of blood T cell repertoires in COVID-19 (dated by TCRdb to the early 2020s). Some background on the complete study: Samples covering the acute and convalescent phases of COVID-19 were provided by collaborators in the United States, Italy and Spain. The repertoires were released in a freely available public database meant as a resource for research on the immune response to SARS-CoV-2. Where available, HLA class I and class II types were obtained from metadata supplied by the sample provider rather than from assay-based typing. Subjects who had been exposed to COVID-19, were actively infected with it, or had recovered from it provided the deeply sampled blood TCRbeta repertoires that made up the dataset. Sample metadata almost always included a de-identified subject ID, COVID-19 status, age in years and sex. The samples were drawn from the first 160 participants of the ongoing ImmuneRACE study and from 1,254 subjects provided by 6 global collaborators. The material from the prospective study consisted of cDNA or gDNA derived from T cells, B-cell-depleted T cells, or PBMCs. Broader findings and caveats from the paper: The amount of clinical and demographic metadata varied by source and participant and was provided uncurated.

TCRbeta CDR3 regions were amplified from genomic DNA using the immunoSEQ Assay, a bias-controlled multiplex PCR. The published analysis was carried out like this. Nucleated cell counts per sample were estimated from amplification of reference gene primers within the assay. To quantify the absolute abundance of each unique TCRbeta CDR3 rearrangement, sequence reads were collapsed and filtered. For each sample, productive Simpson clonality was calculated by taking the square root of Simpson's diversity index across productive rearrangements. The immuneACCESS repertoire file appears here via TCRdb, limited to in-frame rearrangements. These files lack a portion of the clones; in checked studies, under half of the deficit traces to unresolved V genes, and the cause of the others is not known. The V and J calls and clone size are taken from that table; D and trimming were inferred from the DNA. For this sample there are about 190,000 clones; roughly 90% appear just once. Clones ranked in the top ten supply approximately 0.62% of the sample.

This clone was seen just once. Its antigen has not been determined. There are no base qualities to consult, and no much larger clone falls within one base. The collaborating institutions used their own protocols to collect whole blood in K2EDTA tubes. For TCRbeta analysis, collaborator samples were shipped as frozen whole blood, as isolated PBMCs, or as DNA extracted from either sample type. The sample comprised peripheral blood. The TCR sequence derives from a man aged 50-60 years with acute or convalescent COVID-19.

The CDR3 sequence is CAINNGVGNQPQHF. The base sequence is TGTGCCATCAATAACGGGGTCGGCAATCAGCCCCAGCATTTT. In this chain, TRBV10-3 is recombined with TRBJ1-5, with no reliable assignment of the D segment. Between the V and J ends, shortened by 7 bases and 2 bases respectively, the junction contains 12 bases. CDR1 ENHRY and CDR2 SYGVKD are derived from the germline V gene. The CDR3 sequence holds 14 residues, the cysteine and phenylalanine included. The sequence is cut down to CDR3 DNA, 42 bases in frame from base 1.